This T cell receptor beta chain was documented in a study of beta chain features in type 1 diabetes. Study findings and constraints: TCRB CDR3s from Type 1 diabetes patients were moderately but significantly shorter in all four CD4+ subsets.

With regard to this clone: Its antigen remains unidentified.

Expressed TCRB transcripts were sequenced because the entire RNA isolate underwent reverse transcription. Data came from immunoSEQ multiplex PCR; TCRdb stores just in-frame clones and leaves some out. The sample has under 350,000 clones; approximately 15% are singletons. V lost 10 bases, J lost 1 base, and 13 bases lay in between. This CDR3 has 13 amino acids. In germline, CDR1 is LNHDA, CDR2 SQIVND (reference sequence). The sequence was collected from a man aged 25 to 40 with type 1 diabetes. The chain uses TRBV19 and TRBJ1-1; D is unclear. Sequencing used naive CD4+ T cells from blood. The DNA for the CDR3 is TGTGCCACCCTGACTCTCGAGAACACTGAAGCTTTCTTT. Its protein product is CATLTLENTEAFF.